Shown below are 26 T cell receptor beta chains from a single sample sequenced in a study of cytomegalovirus exposure and HLA in healthy donors. The primer mix had 60 Vbeta and 13 Jbeta primers. Clones were sequenced by immunoSEQ multiplex PCR, and TCRdb holds only the in-frame ones, with some missing. The sample contains tens of thousands of clones, around 60% of which appear only once. The sample taken for sequencing was PBMCs. Every receptor here comes from a male donor in good health and CMV-seropositive.

V and J are TRBV10-3 and TRBJ1-2; a weak D match, TRBD1 (5 bases). Germline values: CDR1 ENHRY, CDR2 SYGVKD. CDR3 length: 12 amino acids. Between the trimmed V and J ends, which lost 2 bases and 6 bases, there was a span of 7 bases. CDR3 coding DNA: TGTGCCATCAGTGAGGGGGCGGATGGCTACACCTTC. Translating it yields CAISEGADGYTF.

V and J are TRBV5-6 and TRBJ1-2; TRBD1 might be the D (6 bases). CDR1 and CDR2 from the germline V gene are SGHDT and YYEEEE. Trimming removed 1 base from V and 2 bases from J, with 9 bases in between. CDR3 length: 14 amino acids. The CDR3 region has the DNA TGTGCCAGCAGCTTGCAGGGGACAAACTATGGCTACACCTTC. Amino acid sequence: CASSLQGTNYGYTF.

This chain connects TRBV7-3 to TRBJ2-5, with TRBD2 matching 10 bases. CDR1 and CDR2 (germline): SGHTA, FQGTGA. The V segment lost 5 bases and the J segment 2 bases; nucleotides outside the gene matches: 5. This CDR3 contains 15 residues. CDR3 sequence (DNA): TGTGCCAGCAGCCTAAATAGCGGGGGGCAAGAGACCCAGTACTTC. Its translation is CASSLNSGGQETQYF. Together with reference TRBV7-3 and TRBJ2-5, the CDR3 gives the full variable domain: GAGVSQTPSNKVTEKGKYVELRCDPISGHTALYWYRQSLGQGPEFLIYFQGTGAADDSGLPNDRFFAVRPEGSVSTLKIQRTERGDSAVYLCASSLNSGGQETQYFGPGTRLLVL.

This sequence joins TRBV7-2 and TRBJ2-5; 7 bases are a match to TRBD2. The V segment lost 7 bases and the J segment 1 base; nucleotides outside the gene matches: 12. The CDR3 is 16 residues long. Germline V CDR1 and CDR2: SGHTA, FQGNSA. This CDR3 reads CASTRNAGVSQETQYF. CDR3 coding DNA: TGTGCCAGCACTAGGAACGCGGGAGTGTCCCAAGAGACCCAGTACTTC.

This chain connects TRBV9 to TRBJ1-3; D is perhaps TRBD1 (6 bases). The CDR3 has 15 amino acids. V dropped 4 bases and J dropped 0 bases, with 11 bases sitting between them. Germline-derived CDR1 and CDR2 are SGDLS and YYNGEE. CDR3 nucleotide sequence: TGTGCCAGCAGCCCACGACAGGCCTCTGGAAACACCATATATTTT. Protein: CASSPRQASGNTIYF.

The chain recombines TRBV27 with TRBJ2-2; 7 bases agree with TRBD1. The CDR3 loop spans 13 amino acids. J lost 6 bases, V lost 3 bases, and 1 base had no gene match. Germline V gene sequence: CDR1 MNHEY, CDR2 SMNVEV (reference sequence). CDR3 protein: CASSFQGAGELFF. CDR3 DNA sequence: TGTGCCAGCAGTTTTCAGGGGGCCGGGGAGCTGTTTTTT.

The chain is built from TRBV9 and TRBJ2-5; 8 bases agree with TRBD1. The DNA matches TRBJ2-7 better at its end, which makes the J call doubtful. This CDR3 has 14 residues. Germline V CDR1 and CDR2: SGDLS, YYNGEE. The DNA of the CDR3 is TGTGCCAGCAGCGACTCGGACAGGGACTACGAGCAGTACTTC. The encoded protein is CASSDSDRDYEQYF.

This clone showed up just once. The chain has TRBV5-1 and TRBJ1-1; D uncertain. There are 15 residues in the CDR3. V was pared by 0 bases and J by 0 bases, with 9 bases between. Per the germline V gene, CDR1 is SGHRS and CDR2 is YFSETQ. The CDR3 region is CASSLGERMNTEAFF. In DNA form, the CDR3 reads TGCGCCAGCAGCTTGGGGGAGCGTATGAACACTGAAGCTTTCTTT. Full variable domain (rest looked up from reference TRBV5-1 and TRBJ1-1): KAGVTQTPRYLIKTRGQQVTLSCSPISGHRSVSWYQQTPGQGLQFLFEYFSETQRNKGNFPGRFSGRQFSNSRSEMNVSTLELGDSALYLCASSLGERMNTEAFFGQGTRLTVV.

The V gene is TRBV2, the J gene TRBJ1-2, with D possibly matching TRBD1 (5 bases). The germline V gene encodes CDR1 SNHLY and CDR2 FYNNEI. There are 11 residues in the CDR3. V dropped 8 bases and J dropped 8 bases, with 12 bases sitting between them. CDR3 sequence: CASDQGRGYTF. CDR3 nucleotides: TGTGCCAGCGACCAGGGTAGAGGCTACACCTTC.

This clone was counted between two and nine times. V gene TRBV11-3 combines with J gene TRBJ2-7, with 8 bases fitting TRBD2. The CDR3 is 15 residues long. Germline CDR1 is SGHNT and CDR2 is YENEEA. Trimming removed 5 bases from V and 4 bases from J; junction bases left unmatched: 10. CDR3 protein: CASSPRGAGVYEQYF. The CDR3 coding sequence is TGTGCCAGCAGCCCGAGGGGAGCGGGAGTATACGAGCAGTACTTC.

CDR3 sequence: CASSSGLAGAYNEQFF. CDR3 coding DNA: TGTGCCAGCAGCTCCGGACTAGCGGGGGCCTACAATGAGCAGTTCTTC. The chain joins TRBV11-3 to TRBJ2-1, with 13 bases fitting TRBD2. J was trimmed by 2 bases and V by 4 bases; bases with no gene match: 2. Germline CDR1 reads SGHNT; CDR2 reads YENEEA. The CDR3 contains 16 residues.

This rearrangement joins TRBV27 to TRBJ2-7, with D perhaps matching TRBD1 (6 bases). Trimming stripped 4 bases from V and 1 base from J, with 8 bases between. The CDR3 spans 13 residues. Per germline, CDR1 MNHEY and CDR2 SMNVEV (reference sequence). CDR3 sequence: CASSWQGSYEQYF. In nucleotides, the CDR3 is TGTGCCAGCAGTTGGCAGGGGTCCTACGAGCAGTACTTC.

V and J are TRBV7-9 and TRBJ1-1, with TRBD1 matching over 8 bases. Germline loops: CDR1 SEHNR, CDR2 FQNEAQ (reference sequence). V lost 5 bases to trimming and J lost 2 bases; unmatched junction nucleotides: 7. There are 15 residues in the CDR3. The CDR3 loop reads CASSPLDRVNTEAFF. CDR3 bases: TGTGCCAGCAGCCCCCTGGACAGGGTAAACACTGAAGCTTTCTTT.

This clone is labeled medium-sized. The CDR3 sequence is CASSDGTGGSYEQYF. CDR3 sequence (DNA): TGTGCCAGCAGTGACGGGACAGGGGGCAGCTACGAGCAGTACTTC. This rearrangement joins TRBV25-1 to TRBJ2-7, with 12 bases matching TRBD1. The V segment lost 3 bases and the J segment 3 bases; nucleotides outside the gene matches: 3. The germline gives CDR1 MGHDK, CDR2 SYGVNS. The length of the CDR3 is 15 residues.

This clone turned up a few times. This chain links TRBV27 with TRBJ2-7; 8 bases fit TRBD2. V was clipped by 0 bases and J by 5 bases; unmatched bases: 3. Per germline, CDR1 MNHEY and CDR2 SMNVEV (reference sequence). This CDR3 comprises 14 residues. The CDR3 nucleotides read TGTGCCAGCAGTTTATCGAGCGGGAGCGACGAGCAGTACTTC. It is translated as CASSLSSGSDEQYF.

CDR3 sequence: CASSRVTGSGNEQFF. The CDR3 DNA reads as TGTGCCAGCTCACGCGTTACAGGGTCAGGCAATGAGCAGTTCTTC. The chain has TRBV18 and TRBJ2-1, with TRBD1 as a possible D gene (6 bases). Germline V CDR1 and CDR2: KGHSH, LQKENI. Trimming took off 4 bases at V and 6 bases at J, with 16 bases between the two ends. The CDR3 loop spans 15 amino acids.

The chain couples TRBV28 to TRBJ2-1; 7 bases match TRBD2. Trimming took 1 base from V and 2 from J; bases not matched to a gene: 5. This CDR3 region has 16 residues. Per germline, CDR1 MDHEN and CDR2 SYDVKM. The CDR3 DNA reads as TGTGCCAGCAGTTTATTGTCTAGCGGAGCCTACAATGAGCAGTTCTTC. Translated: CASSLLSSGAYNEQFF.

This chain connects TRBV5-6 to TRBJ1-5, with D unresolved. Germline-derived CDR1 and CDR2 are SGHDT and YYEEEE. The CDR3 spans 14 residues. Trimming stripped 4 bases from V and 0 bases from J, with 8 bases between. The CDR3 DNA sequence: TGTGCCAGCAGCCTCAGACATAGCAATCAGCCCCAGCATTTT. Protein sequence: CASSLRHSNQPQHF.

The chain links TRBV12-5 to TRBJ2-1; TRBD2 matches at 7 bases. Trimming removed 3 bases from V and 4 bases from J; junction bases left unmatched: 3. Germline V gives CDR1 LGHNT, CDR2 FRNRAP. The CDR3 totals 14 residues. The CDR3 DNA reads TGTGCTAGTGGTTTAGGGACTACATACAATGAGCAGTTCTTC. Encoded protein: CASGLGTTYNEQFF.

The chain recombines TRBV7-6 with TRBJ1-4; no clear D. CDR1 and CDR2 (germline): SGHVS, FNYEAQ. The CDR3 runs 17 residues. V lost 4 bases to trimming and J lost 2 bases, with 17 bases between them. In nucleotides, the CDR3 is TGTGCCAGCAGCTACGCCCTGGGCGGGGAGACTAATGAAAAACTGTTTTTT. This sequence encodes CASSYALGGETNEKLFF.

This rearrangement joins TRBV6-1 to TRBJ1-1; D uncertain. CDR1 and CDR2 from the germline V gene are MNHNS and SASEGT. Trimming pared 7 bases from V and 0 bases from J, leaving 12 bases between. The CDR3 totals 14 residues. CDR3 residues: CASTREVVNTEAFF. The CDR3, as DNA: TGTGCCAGCACAAGGGAGGTGGTGAACACTGAAGCTTTCTTT.

The chain recombines TRBV5-1 with TRBJ2-7; TRBD1 matches 7 bases. The CDR3 contains 15 residues. Germline V gene data show CDR1 as SGHRS and CDR2 as YFSETQ. Trimming at V came to 3 bases and at J to 0 bases, leaving 6 bases not matched to a gene. CDR3 protein: CASSSIRDSSYEQYF. The CDR3 coding sequence is TGCGCCAGCAGCTCGATCCGGGACAGCTCCTACGAGCAGTACTTC. Full variable domain (missing parts from reference TRBV5-1 and TRBJ2-7): KAGVTQTPRYLIKTRGQQVTLSCSPISGHRSVSWYQQTPGQGLQFLFEYFSETQRNKGNFPGRFSGRQFSNSRSEMNVSTLELGDSALYLCASSSIRDSSYEQYFGPGTRLTVT.

This sequence joins TRBV30 and TRBJ1-3, with a possible D match to TRBD1 (6 bases). The CDR3 length is 13 residues. V lost 5 bases, J lost 1 base, and 9 bases lay in between. The germline V gene has CDR1 GTSNPN and CDR2 SVGIG (reference sequence). CDR3 residues: CAWDTGSGNTIYF. In DNA, the CDR3 is TGTGCCTGGGACACAGGGTCTGGAAACACCATATATTTT.

This clone was detected only a few times. The rearrangement joins TRBV27 to TRBJ2-7; TRBD2 matches 8 bases. The J segment lost 2 bases and the V segment lost 5 bases, leaving 8 bases of the junction unmatched. CDR1 and CDR2 (germline): MNHEY, SMNVEV (reference sequence). This CDR3 has 15 residues. The CDR3 DNA sequence: TGTGCCAGCAGTCCCGCCTCGGGACTAGCCTACGAGCAGTACTTC. Translation: CASSPASGLAYEQYF.

This clone turned up a few times. This chain joins TRBV6-1 and TRBJ2-2, with TRBD1 matching 9 bases. J was trimmed by 4 bases and V by 0 bases; bases with no gene match: 9. Germline CDR1 reads MNHNS; CDR2 reads SASEGT. This CDR3 comprises 18 residues. In DNA, the CDR3 is TGTGCCAGCAGTGAAGCCAGAACGTGGGACAGGGTCACCGGGGAGCTGTTTTTT. Protein: CASSEARTWDRVTGELFF.

The rearrangement joins TRBV10-3 to TRBJ2-5, with 8 bases lining up with TRBD1. The CDR3 runs to 16 residues. CDR1 and CDR2 (germline): ENHRY, SYGVKD. V lost 2 bases, J lost 0 bases, and 5 bases stayed unmatched. CDR3 region: CAISESGQGHQETQYF. The CDR3 DNA is TGTGCCATCAGTGAGAGCGGACAGGGCCACCAAGAGACCCAGTACTTC.